What follows is one T cell receptor beta chain and its context. The entry originates in a study of cytomegalovirus exposure and HLA in healthy donors. The V gene's germline CDR1 is MNHEY and CDR2 SVGAGI. The V gene end was trimmed by 4 bases and the J gene end by 5 bases; junction bases not matched to a gene: 7. This CDR3 is 15 amino acids long. 13 Jbeta primers and 60 Vbeta primers were used for the PCR. Here immunoSEQ multiplex PCR was the method, and the copy in TCRdb shows in-frame clones only, minus some. The top ten clones hold about 6.3% of a sample with more than 95,000 clones, 65% to 85% of them seen once.

Source material: PBMCs. The V gene is TRBV6-5, the J gene TRBJ2-5; 10 bases are shared with TRBD1. The receptor was derived from a man younger than 35 in good health and CMV-seronegative. The CDR3 bases are TGTGCCAGCAGTTGGGACAGGGGTAATAAGGAGACCCAGTACTTC. Its translation: CASSWDRGNKETQYF.